This entry is about one T cell receptor beta chain. Its antigen is still unknown. This specimen comes from a study of OX40 agonist ivuxolimab in advanced cancers. Study information: The treatment was a fully human IgG2 OX40 agonist, ivuxolimab. Participants averaged approximately 60 years of age (range roughly 23 to 80) and were less than 85% male.

The protocol was immunoSEQ multiplex PCR, while the TCRdb copy is restricted to in-frame clones and leaves out a portion. The sample lists roughly 61,000 clones, 70% to 90% occurring once. Findings and caveats of the study: Doses of 0.1 to 3.0 mg/kg were accompanied by clonal expansion of CD4+ and CD8+ blood T cells by week 6. Fewer expanded clones were found on average in CD4+ than in CD8+ T cells.

The TCR comes from an adult with an advanced solid tumor such as melanoma, head and neck, liver or kidney cancer. The sample consisted of CD4+ or CD8+ T cells sorted from blood, taken in a trial of the OX40 agonist ivuxolimab.

The CDR3 sequence is CASSQRRAAGNSYEQYF. The CDR3 bases are TGCGCCAGCAGCCAGAGGCGCGCAGCGGGGAATTCCTACGAGCAGTACTTC. This chain uses TRBV4-1 with TRBJ2-5; 7 bases are a match to TRBD2. Matching the DNA end better, TRBJ2-7 makes the J call doubtful. This CDR3 has 17 amino acids. Germline-derived CDR1 and CDR2 are MGHRA and YSYEKL.